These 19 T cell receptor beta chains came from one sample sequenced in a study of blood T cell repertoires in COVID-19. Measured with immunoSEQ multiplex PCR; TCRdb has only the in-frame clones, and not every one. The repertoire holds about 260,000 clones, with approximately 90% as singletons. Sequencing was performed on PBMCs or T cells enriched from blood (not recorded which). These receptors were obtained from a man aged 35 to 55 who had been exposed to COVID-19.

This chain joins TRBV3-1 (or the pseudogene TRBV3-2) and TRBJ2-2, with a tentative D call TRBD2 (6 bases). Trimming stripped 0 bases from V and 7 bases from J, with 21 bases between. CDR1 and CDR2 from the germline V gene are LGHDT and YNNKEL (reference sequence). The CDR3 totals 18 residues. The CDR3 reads CASSQDRNPGAGIGELFF. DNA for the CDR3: TGTGCCAGCAGCCAAGATCGTAACCCGGGAGCGGGCATCGGGGAGCTGTTTTTT.

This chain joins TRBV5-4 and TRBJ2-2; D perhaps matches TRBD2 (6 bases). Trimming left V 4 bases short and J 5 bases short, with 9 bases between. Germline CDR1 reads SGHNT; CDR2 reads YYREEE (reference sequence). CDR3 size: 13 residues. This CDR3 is CASSPGRTGELFF. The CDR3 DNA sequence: TGTGCCAGCAGCCCTGGGAGGACCGGGGAGCTGTTTTTT.

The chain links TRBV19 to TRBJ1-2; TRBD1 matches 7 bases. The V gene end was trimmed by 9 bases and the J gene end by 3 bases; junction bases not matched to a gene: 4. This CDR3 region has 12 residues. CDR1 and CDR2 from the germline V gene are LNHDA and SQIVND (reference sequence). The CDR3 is CASRGGHYGYTF. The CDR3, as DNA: TGTGCCAGCAGAGGGGGCCACTATGGCTACACCTTC.

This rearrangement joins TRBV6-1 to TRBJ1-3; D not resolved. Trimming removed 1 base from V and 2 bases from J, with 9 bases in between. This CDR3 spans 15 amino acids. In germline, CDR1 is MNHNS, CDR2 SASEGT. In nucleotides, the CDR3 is TGTGCCAGCAGTGAAGGCGGGTTGACTGGAAACACCATATATTTT. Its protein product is CASSEGGLTGNTIYF.

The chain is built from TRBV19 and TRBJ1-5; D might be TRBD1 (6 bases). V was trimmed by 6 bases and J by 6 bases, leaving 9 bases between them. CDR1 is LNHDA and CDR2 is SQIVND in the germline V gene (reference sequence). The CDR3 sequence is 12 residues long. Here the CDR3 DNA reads TGTGCCAGTAGAACAGGGTCTCAGCCCCAGCATTTT. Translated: CASRTGSQPQHF.

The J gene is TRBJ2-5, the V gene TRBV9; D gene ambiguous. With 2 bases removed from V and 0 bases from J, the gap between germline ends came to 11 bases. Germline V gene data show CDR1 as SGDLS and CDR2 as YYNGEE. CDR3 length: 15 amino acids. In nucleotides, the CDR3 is TGTGCCAGCAGCGTTCTAATGGCGGACCAAGAGACCCAGTACTTC. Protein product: CASSVLMADQETQYF.

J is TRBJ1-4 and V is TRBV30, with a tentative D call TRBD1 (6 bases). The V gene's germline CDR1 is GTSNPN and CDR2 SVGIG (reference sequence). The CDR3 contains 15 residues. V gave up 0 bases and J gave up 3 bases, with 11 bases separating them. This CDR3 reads CAWSVGGASNEKLFF. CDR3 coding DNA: TGTGCCTGGAGTGTCGGGGGGGCCTCTAATGAAAAACTGTTTTTT.

The DNA of the CDR3 is TGTGCCAGCAGTTCCGACACGCGTGAAGCTTTCTTT. Protein product: CASSSDTREAFF. This chain links TRBV12-3 or TRBV12-4 with TRBJ1-1; D gene ambiguous. The CDR3 is 12 residues long. V lost 4 bases and J lost 7, with 10 bases in between.

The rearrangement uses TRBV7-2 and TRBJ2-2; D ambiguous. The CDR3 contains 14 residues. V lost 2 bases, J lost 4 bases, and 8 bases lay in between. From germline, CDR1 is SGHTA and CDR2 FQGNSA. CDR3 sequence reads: CASSLTEATGELFF. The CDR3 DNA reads TGTGCCAGCAGCTTAACCGAAGCCACCGGGGAGCTGTTTTTT. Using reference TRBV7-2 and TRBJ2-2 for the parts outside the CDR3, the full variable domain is GAGVSQSPSNKVTEKGKDVELRCDPISGHTALYWYRQSLGQGLEFLIYFQGNSAPDKSGLPSDRFSAERTGGSVSTLTIQRTQQEDSAVYLCASSLTEATGELFFGEGSRLTVL.

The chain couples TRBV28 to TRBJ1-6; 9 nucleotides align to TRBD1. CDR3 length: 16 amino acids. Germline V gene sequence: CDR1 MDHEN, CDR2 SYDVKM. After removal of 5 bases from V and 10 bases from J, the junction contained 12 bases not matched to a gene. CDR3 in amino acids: CASSRGTGTGSSPLHF. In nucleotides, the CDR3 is TGTGCCAGCAGTCGAGGGACCGGGACAGGGTCCTCACCCCTCCACTTT.

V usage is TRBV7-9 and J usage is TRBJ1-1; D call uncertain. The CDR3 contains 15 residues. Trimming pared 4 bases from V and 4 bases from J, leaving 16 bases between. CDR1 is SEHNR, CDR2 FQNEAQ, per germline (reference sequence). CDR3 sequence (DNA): TGTGCCAGCAGCTCTAAGGTATCGGGGTTCACTGAAGCTTTCTTT. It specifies CASSSKVSGFTEAFF.

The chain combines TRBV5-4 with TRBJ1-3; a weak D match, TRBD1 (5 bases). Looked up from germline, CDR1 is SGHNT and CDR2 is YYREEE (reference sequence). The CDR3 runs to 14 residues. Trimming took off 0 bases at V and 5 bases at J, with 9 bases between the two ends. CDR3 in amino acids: CASSLGGGRNTIYF. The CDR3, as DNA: TGTGCCAGCAGCTTGGGGGGGGGAAGAAACACCATATATTTT.

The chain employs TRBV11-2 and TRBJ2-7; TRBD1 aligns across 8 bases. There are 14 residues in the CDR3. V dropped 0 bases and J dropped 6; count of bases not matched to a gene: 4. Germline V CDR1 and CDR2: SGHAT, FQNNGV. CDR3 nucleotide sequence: TGTGCCAGCAGCTTAGATGGGACAGGTACCGAGCAGTACTTC. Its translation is CASSLDGTGTEQYF.

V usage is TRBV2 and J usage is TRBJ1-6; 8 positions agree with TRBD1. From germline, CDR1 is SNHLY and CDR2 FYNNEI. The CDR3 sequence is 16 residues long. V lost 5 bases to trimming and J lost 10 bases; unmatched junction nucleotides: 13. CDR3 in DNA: TGTGCCAGCAGTCGGATGACAGGGGCTGACGGATCACCCCTCCACTTT. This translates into CASSRMTGADGSPLHF.

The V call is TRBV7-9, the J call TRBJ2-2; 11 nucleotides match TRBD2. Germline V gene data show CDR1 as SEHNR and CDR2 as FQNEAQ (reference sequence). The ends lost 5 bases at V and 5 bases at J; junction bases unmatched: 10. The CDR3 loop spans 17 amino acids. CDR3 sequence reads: CASSDIAGGPRTGELFF. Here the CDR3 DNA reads TGTGCCAGCAGCGACATAGCGGGAGGGCCTAGGACCGGGGAGCTGTTTTTT.

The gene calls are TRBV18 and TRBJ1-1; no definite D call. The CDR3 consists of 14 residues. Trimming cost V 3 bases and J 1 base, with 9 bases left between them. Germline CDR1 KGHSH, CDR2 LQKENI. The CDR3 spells CASSPEPGNTEAFF. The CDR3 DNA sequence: TGTGCCAGCTCACCGGAGCCGGGGAACACTGAAGCTTTCTTT.

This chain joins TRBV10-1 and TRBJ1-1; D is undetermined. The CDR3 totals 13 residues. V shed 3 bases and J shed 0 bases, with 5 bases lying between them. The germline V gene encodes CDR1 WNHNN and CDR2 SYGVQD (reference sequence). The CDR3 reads CASSDLMNTEAFF. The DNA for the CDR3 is TGCGCCAGCAGTGACCTAATGAACACTGAAGCTTTCTTT.

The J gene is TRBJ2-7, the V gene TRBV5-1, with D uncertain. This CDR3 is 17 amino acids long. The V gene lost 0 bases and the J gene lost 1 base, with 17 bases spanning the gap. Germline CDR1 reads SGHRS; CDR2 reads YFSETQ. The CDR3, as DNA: TGCGCCAGCAGCTTGGCCGGAGCCTCAGAACCATCCTACGAGCAGTACTTC. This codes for CASSLAGASEPSYEQYF.

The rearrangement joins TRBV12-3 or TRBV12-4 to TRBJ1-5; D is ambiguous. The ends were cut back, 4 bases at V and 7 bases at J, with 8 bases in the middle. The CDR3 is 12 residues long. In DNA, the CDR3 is TGTGCCAGCAGTTCCCCGGGGCAGCCCCAGCATTTT. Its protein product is CASSSPGQPQHF.